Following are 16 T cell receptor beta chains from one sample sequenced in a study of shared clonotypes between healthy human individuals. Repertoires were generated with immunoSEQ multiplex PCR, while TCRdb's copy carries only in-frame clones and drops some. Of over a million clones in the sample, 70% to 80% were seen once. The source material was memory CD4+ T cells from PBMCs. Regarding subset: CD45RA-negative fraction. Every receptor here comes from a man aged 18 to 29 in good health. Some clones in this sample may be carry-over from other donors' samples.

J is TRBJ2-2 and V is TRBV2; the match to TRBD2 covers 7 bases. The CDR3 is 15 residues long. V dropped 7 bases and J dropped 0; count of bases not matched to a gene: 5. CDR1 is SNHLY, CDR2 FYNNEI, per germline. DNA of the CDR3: TGTGCCAGCACCGGGGACTACACGAACACCGGGGAGCTGTTTTTT. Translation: CASTGDYTNTGELFF.

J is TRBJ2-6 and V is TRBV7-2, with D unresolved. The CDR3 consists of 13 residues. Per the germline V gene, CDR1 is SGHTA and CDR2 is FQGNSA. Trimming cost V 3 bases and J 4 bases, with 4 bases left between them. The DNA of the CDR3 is TGTGCCAGCAGCTTTCTCGGGGCCAACGTCCTGACTTTC. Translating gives CASSFLGANVLTF.

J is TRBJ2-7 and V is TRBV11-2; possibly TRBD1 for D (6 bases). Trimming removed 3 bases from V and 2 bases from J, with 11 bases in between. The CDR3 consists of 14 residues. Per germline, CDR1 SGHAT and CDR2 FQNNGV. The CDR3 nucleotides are TGTGCCAGCAGCTTGGCCAGGGGTCCCTACGAGCAGTACTTC. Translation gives CASSLARGPYEQYF.

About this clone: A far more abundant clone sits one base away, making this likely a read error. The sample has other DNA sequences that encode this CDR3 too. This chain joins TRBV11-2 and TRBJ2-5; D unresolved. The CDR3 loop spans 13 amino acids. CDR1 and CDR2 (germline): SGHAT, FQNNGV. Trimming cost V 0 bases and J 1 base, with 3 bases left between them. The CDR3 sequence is CASSLDSQETQYF. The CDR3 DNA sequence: TGTGCCAGCAGCTTAGACAGCCAAGAGACCCAGTACTTC.

CDR3 region: CASSLDRGNTEAFF. CDR3 coding DNA: TGTGCCAGCAGCCTTGACAGGGGGAACACTGAAGCTTTCTTT. This chain joins TRBV9 and TRBJ1-1; TRBD1 matches 8 bases. Unmatched junction bases numbered 3, after V lost 4 bases and J lost 1 base. The germline V gene encodes CDR1 SGDLS and CDR2 YYNGEE. CDR3 length: 14 residues. The full variable domain, in which reference TRBV9 and TRBJ1-1 provide the parts outside the CDR3, is DSGVTQTPKHLITATGQRVTLRCSPRSGDLSVYWYQQSLDQGLQFLIQYYNGEERAKGNILERFSAQQFPDLHSELNLSSLELGDSALYFCASSLDRGNTEAFFGQGTRLTVV.

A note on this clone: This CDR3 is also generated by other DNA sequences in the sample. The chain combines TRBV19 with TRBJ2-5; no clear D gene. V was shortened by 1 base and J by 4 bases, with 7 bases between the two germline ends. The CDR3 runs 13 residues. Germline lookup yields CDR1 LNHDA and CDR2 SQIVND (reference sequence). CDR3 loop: CASSIAGRETQYF. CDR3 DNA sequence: TGTGCCAGTAGTATAGCTGGGCGAGAGACCCAGTACTTC.

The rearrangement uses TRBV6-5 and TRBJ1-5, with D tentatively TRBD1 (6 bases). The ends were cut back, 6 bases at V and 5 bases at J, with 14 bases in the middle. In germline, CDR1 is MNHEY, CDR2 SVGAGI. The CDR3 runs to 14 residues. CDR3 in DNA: TGTGCCAGCAGCAAGACAGGAATTTATCAGCCCCAGCATTTT. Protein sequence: CASSKTGIYQPQHF.

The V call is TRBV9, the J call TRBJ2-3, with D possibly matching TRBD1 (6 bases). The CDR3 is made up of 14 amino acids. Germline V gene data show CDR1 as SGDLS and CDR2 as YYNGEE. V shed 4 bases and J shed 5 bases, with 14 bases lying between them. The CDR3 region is CASSITRDKDTQYF. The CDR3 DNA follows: TGTGCCAGCAGCATCACTCGGGACAAAGATACGCAGTATTTT.

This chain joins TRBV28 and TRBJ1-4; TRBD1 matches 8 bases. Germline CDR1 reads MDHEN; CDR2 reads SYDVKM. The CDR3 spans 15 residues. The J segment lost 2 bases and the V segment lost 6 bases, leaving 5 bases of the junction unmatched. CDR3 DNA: TGTGCCAGCAGGGACAGGGTTTCTACTAATGAAAAACTGTTTTTT. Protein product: CASRDRVSTNEKLFF.

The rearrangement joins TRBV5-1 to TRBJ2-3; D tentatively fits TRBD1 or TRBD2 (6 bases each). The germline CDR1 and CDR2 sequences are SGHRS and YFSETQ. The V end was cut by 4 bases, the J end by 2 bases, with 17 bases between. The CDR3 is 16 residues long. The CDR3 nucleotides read TGCGCCAGCAGCCCGCCGGGGGCCATCCTCACAGATACGCAGTATTTT. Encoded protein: CASSPPGAILTDTQYF.

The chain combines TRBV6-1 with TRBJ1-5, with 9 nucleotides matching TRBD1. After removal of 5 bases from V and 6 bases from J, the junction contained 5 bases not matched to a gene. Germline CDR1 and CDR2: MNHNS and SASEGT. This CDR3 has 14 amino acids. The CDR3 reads CASSPDRGGQPQHF. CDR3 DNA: TGTGCCAGCAGTCCAGACAGGGGGGGTCAGCCCCAGCATTTT.

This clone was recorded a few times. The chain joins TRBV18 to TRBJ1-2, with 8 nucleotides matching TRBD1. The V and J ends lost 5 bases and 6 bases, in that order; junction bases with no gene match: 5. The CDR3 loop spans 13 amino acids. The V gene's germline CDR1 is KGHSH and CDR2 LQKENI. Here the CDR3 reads CASSISTGDGYTF. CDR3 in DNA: TGTGCCAGCTCAATATCGACAGGGGATGGCTACACCTTC.

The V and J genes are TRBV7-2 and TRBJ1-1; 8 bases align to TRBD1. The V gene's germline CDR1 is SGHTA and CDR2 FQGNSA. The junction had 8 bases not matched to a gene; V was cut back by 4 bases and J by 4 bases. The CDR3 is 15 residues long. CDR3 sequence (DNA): TGTGCCAGCAGCTACCCCGACAGGGGAAGCACTGAAGCTTTCTTT. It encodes CASSYPDRGSTEAFF.

CDR3 nucleotides: TGTGCCAGCAGTGAATGGGTGGCGGATTTCTATGGCTACACCTTC. Its translation is CASSEWVADFYGYTF. The rearrangement links TRBV6-1 to TRBJ1-2; D gene ambiguous. CDR3 length: 15 amino acids. CDR1 MNHNS and CDR2 SASEGT come from the germline V gene. Trimming pared 2 bases from V and 4 bases from J, leaving 14 bases between.

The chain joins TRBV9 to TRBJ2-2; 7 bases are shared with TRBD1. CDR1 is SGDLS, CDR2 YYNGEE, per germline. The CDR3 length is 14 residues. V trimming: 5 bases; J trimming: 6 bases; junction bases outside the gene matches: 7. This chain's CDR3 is CASRTSTGPGELFF. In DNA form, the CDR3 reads TGTGCCAGCAGGACCTCGACAGGGCCCGGGGAGCTGTTTTTT. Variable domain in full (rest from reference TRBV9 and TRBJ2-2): DSGVTQTPKHLITATGQRVTLRCSPRSGDLSVYWYQQSLDQGLQFLIQYYNGEERAKGNILERFSAQQFPDLHSELNLSSLELGDSALYFCASRTSTGPGELFFGEGSRLTVL.

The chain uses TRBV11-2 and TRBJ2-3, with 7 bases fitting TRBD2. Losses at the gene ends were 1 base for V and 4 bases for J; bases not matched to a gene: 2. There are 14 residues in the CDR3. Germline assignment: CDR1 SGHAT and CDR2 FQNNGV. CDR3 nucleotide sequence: TGTGCCAGCAGCTTAGCGGGGAGGGCAGATACGCAGTATTTT. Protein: CASSLAGRADTQYF.